These T cell receptor beta chains were read from a single sample in a study of T cell responses to AZD1222 COVID-19 vaccine. Profiling relied on immunoSEQ multiplex PCR, and the TCRdb table lists in-frame clones only, not all of them. The sample includes fewer than 120,000 clones, 85% to 90% of them seen just once. The sample was peripheral blood, taken 28 days after the second AZD1222 dose. Receptor source: an adult who received the AZD1222 COVID-19 vaccine. Both conserved end residues are part of each CDR3. The D gene is left open where the match is weak. Size is omitted from some rows. Given values are once, few, many or a class for expanded clones.

len: 14; v_gene: TRBV2; d_gene: TRBD1; abundance: -; j_gene: TRBJ2-1; CDR3nt: TGTGCCAGCAGTCGACAGGGCTCCTACAATGAGCAGTTCTTC; CDR3aa: CASSRQGSYNEQFF
len: 15; v_gene: TRBV4-1; d_gene: TRBD1; abundance: -; j_gene: TRBJ1-1; CDR3nt: TGCGCCAGCAGTGCGACAGGGTCCATGAACACTGAAGCTTTCTTT; CDR3aa: CASSATGSMNTEAFF
len: 14; v_gene: TRBV6-6; d_gene: -; abundance: -; j_gene: TRBJ2-1; CDR3nt: TGTGCCAGCAGTTCAGGGACATTCTACAATGAGCAGTTCTTC; CDR3aa: CASSSGTFYNEQFF
len: 15; v_gene: TRBV4-1; d_gene: -; abundance: -; j_gene: TRBJ2-7; CDR3nt: TGCGCCAGCAGCGAAACCACAGGGGGGGCCTACGAGCAGTACTTC; CDR3aa: CASSETTGGAYEQYF
len: 13; v_gene: TRBV6-2/TRBV6-3; d_gene: -; abundance: few; j_gene: TRBJ1-5; CDR3nt: TGTGCCAGCAGCGTGGGGCCCAATCAGCCCCAGCATTTT; CDR3aa: CASSVGPNQPQHF
len: 17; v_gene: TRBV4-2; d_gene: -; abundance: -; j_gene: TRBJ2-1; CDR3nt: TGTGCCAGCAGCCAAGATTTAAGGCGAGCGTTCGACAATGAGCAGTTCTTC; CDR3aa: CASSQDLRRAFDNEQFF
len: 14; v_gene: TRBV10-3; d_gene: -; abundance: few; j_gene: TRBJ2-1; CDR3nt: TGTGCCATCGCGCGGGATAGGTCCTACAATGAGCAGTTCTTC; CDR3aa: CAIARDRSYNEQFF
len: 13; v_gene: TRBV19; d_gene: -; abundance: -; j_gene: TRBJ2-2; CDR3nt: TGTGCCAGTATGACGAATGGGGCCGGGGAGCTGTTTTTT; CDR3aa: CASMTNGAGELFF
len: 14; v_gene: TRBV4-1; d_gene: -; abundance: -; j_gene: TRBJ1-1; CDR3nt: TGCGCCAGCAGCCAAGTAACAGAGAACACTGAAGCTTTCTTT; CDR3aa: CASSQVTENTEAFF
len: 15; v_gene: TRBV7-2; d_gene: TRBD1; abundance: -; j_gene: TRBJ2-7; CDR3nt: TGTGCCAGCAGCTCGACAGGGGCTCTCTCCTACGAGCAGTACTTC; CDR3aa: CASSSTGALSYEQYF
len: 15; v_gene: TRBV11-2; d_gene: -; abundance: -; j_gene: TRBJ1-3; CDR3nt: TGTGCCAGCAGCTTAGGTCTTTCCGGGGGAAACACCATATATTTT; CDR3aa: CASSLGLSGGNTIYF
len: 14; v_gene: TRBV3-1/TRBV3-2; d_gene: -; abundance: -; j_gene: TRBJ1-4; CDR3nt: TGTGCCAGCACCCAAGGACGGGAGAATGAAAAACTGTTTTTT; CDR3aa: CASTQGRENEKLFF
len: 12; v_gene: TRBV5-8; d_gene: -; abundance: -; j_gene: TRBJ1-5; CDR3nt: TGTGCCGGGGGGCGCGACAATCAGCCCCAGCATTTT; CDR3aa: CAGGRDNQPQHF
len: 15; v_gene: TRBV3-1/TRBV3-2; d_gene: -; abundance: -; j_gene: TRBJ1-6; CDR3nt: TGTGCCAGCAGCCAAGAGCCGGGCACGGGTTCACCCCTCCACTTT; CDR3aa: CASSQEPGTGSPLHF
len: 15; v_gene: TRBV18; d_gene: -; abundance: -; j_gene: TRBJ1-5; CDR3nt: TGTGCCAGCTCACCAGGAGCGGGGCTGGGTCAGCCCCAGCATTTT; CDR3aa: CASSPGAGLGQPQHF
len: 15; v_gene: TRBV24-1; d_gene: TRBD2; abundance: -; j_gene: TRBJ2-2; CDR3nt: TGTGCCGCCGCGGGGACTAGCGATAGCACCGGGGAGCTGTTTTTT; CDR3aa: CAAAGTSDSTGELFF
len: 15; v_gene: TRBV2; d_gene: -; abundance: -; j_gene: TRBJ2-1; CDR3nt: TGTGCCAGCAGTGAAGCTGTCCCCCGGCGGAATGAGCAGTTCTTC; CDR3aa: CASSEAVPRRNEQFF